This T cell receptor (beta chain) is from a study of blood T cells in healthy people across ages. This clonotype has just a few counts. The antigen remains unidentified. Per sample, extraction of total RNA gave at least 5 micrograms in every case. The study, taken as a whole, reports: Diversity estimates drawn from one million T cells were deemed underestimates. Naive CD4+ cells and diversity were both higher in long-lived donors than in aged donors.

A J-beta primer mix and a sample-barcoded 5' primer were used in a second PCR of about 7 to 12 cycles. TCRdb re-analysed the 5' RACE reads in MiXCR, keeping a single row per CDR3 protein. The data show roughly 720,000 distinct CDR3 sequences, roughly 53% seen once. The germline V gene has CDR1 LNHDA and CDR2 SQIVND (reference sequence). The CDR3 loop spans 15 amino acids. The V segment lost 6 bases and the J segment 0 bases; nucleotides outside the gene matches: 4. The J gene is TRBJ2-1, the V gene TRBV19, with 8 bases aligning to TRBD2. The receptor's source is an older man in good health. Sequences were obtained from blood. The CDR3 bases are TGTGCCAGTAGGGTAGCGGGGAGCTCCTACAATGAGCAGTTCTTC. Translation: CASRVAGSSYNEQFF.